A single sample is the source of the 15 T cell receptor beta chains below, sequenced in a study of blood T cell repertoires in COVID-19. Produced via immunoSEQ multiplex PCR; TCRdb's table is partial and in-frame only. The sample includes roughly 100,000 clones, over 65% of them seen just once. The sample comprised peripheral blood. All receptors come from a human donor in a cohort sampled during active COVID-19.

This clone was picked up one time. The chain recombines TRBV5-6 with TRBJ2-1; TRBD1 agrees at 9 bases. J lost 7 bases, V lost 3 bases, and 2 bases had no gene match. CDR3 length equals 13 residues. Germline V CDR1 and CDR2: SGHDT, YYEEEE. In nucleotides, the CDR3 is TGTGCCAGCAGCTACGACAGGGGGAATGAGCAGTTCTTC. It yields the protein CASSYDRGNEQFF.

The gene calls are TRBV27 and TRBJ1-3; TRBD1 matches 10 bases. This CDR3 contains 16 residues. The V and J ends lost 3 bases and 4 bases, in that order; junction bases with no gene match: 6. The V gene's germline CDR1 is MNHEY and CDR2 SMNVEV (reference sequence). This CDR3 is CASSFTGTGVGNTIYF. In DNA form, the CDR3 reads TGTGCCAGCAGTTTTACCGGGACAGGGGTAGGAAACACCATATATTTT.

The CDR3 nucleotides are TGTGCCATCCAAAGGGACAGAATGAACACTGAAGCTTTCTTT. Protein sequence: CAIQRDRMNTEAFF. The chain carries TRBV10-3 and TRBJ1-1, with 7 bases lining up with TRBD1. The CDR3 runs to 14 residues. The ends lost 8 bases at V and 0 bases at J; junction bases unmatched: 6. Looked up from germline, CDR1 is ENHRY and CDR2 is SYGVKD.

V gene TRBV3-1 (or the pseudogene TRBV3-2) combines with J gene TRBJ1-1; TRBD1 agrees at 11 bases. The CDR3 extends over 15 amino acids. Looked up from germline, CDR1 is LGHDT and CDR2 is YNNKEL (reference sequence). The ends lost 3 bases at V and 4 bases at J; junction bases unmatched: 4. This chain's CDR3 is CASSHRTGGVTEAFF. CDR3 DNA sequence: TGTGCCAGCAGCCACCGGACAGGGGGCGTCACTGAAGCTTTCTTT.

V usage is TRBV7-9 and J usage is TRBJ1-1; no reliable D call. Germline V gives CDR1 SEHNR, CDR2 FQNEAQ (reference sequence). There are 13 residues in the CDR3. Trimming removed 3 bases at V and 4 bases at J, with 9 bases between. CDR3 in amino acids: CASSLDWATEAFF. Written as DNA, the CDR3 is TGTGCCAGCAGCTTGGACTGGGCCACTGAAGCTTTCTTT.

This clone was seen more than once but under ten times. The gene calls are TRBV2 and TRBJ2-7, with D possibly matching TRBD1 (6 bases). The CDR3 runs to 14 residues. Germline CDR1 SNHLY, CDR2 FYNNEI. The germline V and J ends were trimmed by 7 bases and 6 bases, with 19 bases remaining between them. The CDR3 loop reads CASIVIFRGGEQYF. In nucleotides, the CDR3 is TGTGCCAGCATAGTGATCTTTCGAGGGGGCGAGCAGTACTTC. Looking up the rest from reference TRBV2 and TRBJ2-7 gives the full variable domain: EPEVTQTPSHQVTQMGQEVILRCVPISNHLYFYWYRQILGQKVEFLVSFYNNEISEKSEIFDDQFSVERPDGSNFTLKIRSTKLEDSAMYFCASIVIFRGGEQYFGPGTRLTVT.

The rearrangement links TRBV5-4 to TRBJ2-3; D is unresolved. Trimming removed 0 bases at V and 2 bases at J, with 16 bases between. CDR3 length: 17 residues. Germline CDR1 SGHNT, CDR2 YYREEE (reference sequence). The CDR3 DNA sequence: TGTGCCAGCAGCTTGGGTAGAGCGAGACTGATCACAGATACGCAGTATTTT. Protein product: CASSLGRARLITDTQYF.

This rearrangement joins TRBV11-1 to TRBJ2-4; D possibly corresponds to TRBD2 (6 bases). The germline V gene has CDR1 SGHAT and CDR2 FQDESV (reference sequence). V was trimmed by 5 bases and J by 7 bases, leaving 12 bases between them. CDR3 length: 13 residues. CDR3 loop: CASSPDGGNIQYF. The CDR3 DNA sequence: TGTGCCAGCAGCCCTGATGGGGGGAACATTCAGTACTTC.

The chain uses TRBV12-5 and TRBJ1-3; weak D call: TRBD1 (5 bases). V was cut by 2 bases and J by 4 bases, with 15 bases left in between. The CDR3 runs to 16 residues. Germline-derived CDR1 and CDR2 are LGHNT and FRNRAP. The CDR3 loop reads CASGLLSQGGGNTIYF. CDR3 DNA sequence: TGTGCTAGTGGTTTGCTTTCCCAGGGCGGCGGAAACACCATATATTTT. The full variable domain, with the rest looked up from reference TRBV12-5 and TRBJ1-3, is DARVTQTPRHKVTEMGQEVTMRCQPILGHNTVFWYRQTMMQGLELLAYFRNRAPLDDSGMPKDRFSAEMPDATLATLKIQPSEPRDSAVYFCASGLLSQGGGNTIYFGEGSWLTVV.

The chain is built from TRBV11-2 and TRBJ2-7; 9 bases are shared with TRBD2. The CDR3 runs 17 residues. The V gene end was trimmed by 1 base and the J gene end by 1 base; junction bases not matched to a gene: 8. CDR1 is SGHAT and CDR2 is FQNNGV in the germline V gene. In DNA, the CDR3 is TGTGCCAGCAGCTTAGGGTGGGCTAGCGGGAATTCCTACGAGCAGTACTTC. It is translated as CASSLGWASGNSYEQYF. Filled out from reference TRBV11-2 and TRBJ2-7, the complete variable domain reads EAGVAQSPRYKIIEKRQSVAFWCNPISGHATLYWYQQILGQGPKLLIQFQNNGVVDDSQLPKDRFSAERLKGVDSTLKIQPAKLEDSAVYLCASSLGWASGNSYEQYFGPGTRLTVT.

This clone occurred once. The chain has TRBV7-9 and TRBJ2-2; 8 bases map to TRBD1. The CDR3 has 16 residues. The V and J ends lost 5 bases and 8 bases, in that order; junction bases with no gene match: 13. The germline gives CDR1 SEHNR, CDR2 FQNEAQ (reference sequence). CDR3 amino acids: CASSLPRTGTVGELFF. CDR3 DNA sequence: TGTGCCAGCAGCCTTCCCCGGACAGGGACGGTGGGGGAGCTGTTTTTT.

The chain uses TRBV3-1 (or the pseudogene TRBV3-2) and TRBJ2-5, with 7 bases matching TRBD2. Germline values: CDR1 LGHDT, CDR2 YNNKEL (reference sequence). The CDR3 spans 14 residues. V was clipped by 3 bases and J by 4 bases; unmatched bases: 5. The CDR3 is CASSQGGGAETQYF. The DNA of the CDR3 is TGTGCCAGCAGCCAGGGGGGAGGGGCAGAGACCCAGTACTTC.

This rearrangement joins TRBV5-1 to TRBJ1-5; 10 positions agree with TRBD1. Germline CDR1 and CDR2: SGHRS and YFSETQ. CDR3 length: 13 amino acids. Losses at the gene ends were 4 bases for V and 7 bases for J; bases not matched to a gene: 2. Written as DNA, the CDR3 is TGCGCCAGCAGCCGGGACAGGGGACAGCCCCAGCATTTT. Translated: CASSRDRGQPQHF.

V usage is TRBV11-3 and J usage is TRBJ2-2; D might be TRBD2 (6 bases). The CDR3 totals 17 residues. The germline V gene encodes CDR1 SGHNT and CDR2 YENEEA. V was trimmed by 1 base and J by 0 bases, leaving 12 bases between them. This chain's CDR3 is CASSLGGAGTNTGELFF. In DNA, the CDR3 is TGTGCCAGCAGCTTAGGTGGGGCGGGGACGAACACCGGGGAGCTGTTTTTT.

In regard to this clone: Within the sample, other DNA sequences also encode this same CDR3. The chain uses TRBV5-4 and TRBJ1-5, with D perhaps matching TRBD1 (5 bases). Germline V gives CDR1 SGHNT, CDR2 YYREEE (reference sequence). Trimming removed 1 base from V and 2 bases from J, with 7 bases in between. This CDR3 is 14 amino acids long. The CDR3 spells CASSLQGGNQPQHF. CDR3 coding DNA: TGTGCCAGCAGCTTGCAGGGCGGCAATCAGCCCCAGCATTTT.